The source of this T cell receptor (beta chain) is a study of blood T cell repertoires in COVID-19. Study as a whole: Samples representing acute and convalescent COVID-19 were sourced from the United States, Italy and Spain. The cDNA or gDNA used as material had been derived from T cells, B-cell-depleted T cells, or PBMCs.

Enrolment of Seattle patients took place during active infection, and they were followed longitudinally. The CDR3 sequence is 17 residues long. The germline gives CDR1 MDHEN, CDR2 SYDVKM. The V and J ends lost 6 bases and 0 bases, in that order; junction bases with no gene match: 10. In the original workflow: Researchers report that nucleated cell counts were estimated from reference gene primer amplification. Data came from immunoSEQ multiplex PCR; TCRdb stores just in-frame clones and leaves some out. V and J calls and clone size are as listed in that table; D and trimming were resolved from the DNA. The sample includes about 150,000 clones, approximately 86% of them seen just once.

The sample was peripheral blood. The chain joins TRBV28 to TRBJ2-1; 8 bases are a match to TRBD2. This receptor was taken from a man aged 60 to 75 with COVID-19, enrolled during active disease. The CDR3 is CASSPIGAGGSYNEQFF. As DNA, the CDR3 is TGTGCCAGCAGCCCCATCGGGGCGGGGGGCTCCTACAATGAGCAGTTCTTC.